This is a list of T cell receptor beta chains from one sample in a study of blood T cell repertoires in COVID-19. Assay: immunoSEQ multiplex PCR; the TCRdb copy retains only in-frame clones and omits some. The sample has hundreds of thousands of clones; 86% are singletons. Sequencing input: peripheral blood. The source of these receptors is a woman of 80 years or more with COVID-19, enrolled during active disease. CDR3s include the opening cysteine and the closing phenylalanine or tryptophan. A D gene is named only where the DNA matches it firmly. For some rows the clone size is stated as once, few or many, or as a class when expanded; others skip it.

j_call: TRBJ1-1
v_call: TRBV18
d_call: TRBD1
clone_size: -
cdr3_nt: TGTGCCAGCTCACCCTCGACAGGGGACACTGAAGCTTTCTTT
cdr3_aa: CASSPSTGDTEAFF

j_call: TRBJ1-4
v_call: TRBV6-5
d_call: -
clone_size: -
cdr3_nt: TGTGCCAGCAGTTCCGGGGAGGCGGGGGAAAAACTGTTTTTT
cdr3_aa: CASSSGEAGEKLFF

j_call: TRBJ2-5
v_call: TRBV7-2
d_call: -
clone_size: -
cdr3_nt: TGTGCCAGCAGCTTAGCCGGGAATTACCAAGAGACCCAGTACTTC
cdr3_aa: CASSLAGNYQETQYF

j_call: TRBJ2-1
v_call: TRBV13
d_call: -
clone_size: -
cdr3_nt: TGTGCCAGCAGCTTAGGTGTTAAGCAGTTCTTC
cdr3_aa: CASSLGVKQFF

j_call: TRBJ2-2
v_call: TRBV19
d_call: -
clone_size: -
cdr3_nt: TGTGCCACCGCACGGGGGTTTAACACCGGGGAGCTGTTTTTT
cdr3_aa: CATARGFNTGELFF

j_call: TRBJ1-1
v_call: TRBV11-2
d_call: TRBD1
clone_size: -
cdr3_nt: TGTGCCAGCAGCCGGGACAGGGGGTTAAGTGAAGCTTTCTTT
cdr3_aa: CASSRDRGLSEAFF

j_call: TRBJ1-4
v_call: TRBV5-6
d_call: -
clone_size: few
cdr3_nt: TGTGCCAGCAGCTTTCGAGTTACAACTAATGAAAAACTGTTTTTT
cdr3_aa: CASSFRVTTNEKLFF

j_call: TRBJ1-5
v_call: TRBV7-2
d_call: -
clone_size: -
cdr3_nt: TGTGCCAGCAGCTCCCAGGGGCCAGGTCAGCCCCAGCATTTT
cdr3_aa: CASSSQGPGQPQHF

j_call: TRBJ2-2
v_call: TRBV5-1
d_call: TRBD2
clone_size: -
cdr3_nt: TGCGCCAGCAGCCTAGGACTAGCGGGGGCTCGGACCGGGGAGCTGTTTTTT
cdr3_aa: CASSLGLAGARTGELFF

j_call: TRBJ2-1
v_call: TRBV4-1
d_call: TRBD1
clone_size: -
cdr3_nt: TGCGCCAGCAGCCAAGATTTGAGGGGGCCTTACAATGAGCAGTTCTTC
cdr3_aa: CASSQDLRGPYNEQFF

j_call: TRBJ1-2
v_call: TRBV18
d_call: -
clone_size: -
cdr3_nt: TGTGCCAGCTCACCACCGGGGACACTCTATGGCTACACCTTC
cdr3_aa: CASSPPGTLYGYTF

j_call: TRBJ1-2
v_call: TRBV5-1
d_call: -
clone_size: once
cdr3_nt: TGCGCCAGCAAGGGAGGGGAGAACTATGGCTACACCTTC
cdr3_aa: CASKGGENYGYTF

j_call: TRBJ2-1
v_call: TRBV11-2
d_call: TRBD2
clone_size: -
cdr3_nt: TGTGCCAGCAGCTCCGGACTAGCGGGGGGGCGTAATGAGCAGTTCTTC
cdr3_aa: CASSSGLAGGRNEQFF

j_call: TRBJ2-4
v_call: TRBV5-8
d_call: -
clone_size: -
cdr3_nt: TGTGCCAGCAGCTTGGATGGGGGCACAGCCAAAAACATTCAGTACTTC
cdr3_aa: CASSLDGGTAKNIQYF

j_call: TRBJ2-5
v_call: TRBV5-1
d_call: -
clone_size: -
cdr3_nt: TGCGCCAGCAGCTTGGGGGGGCTGGAGACCCAGTACTTC
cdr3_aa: CASSLGGLETQYF

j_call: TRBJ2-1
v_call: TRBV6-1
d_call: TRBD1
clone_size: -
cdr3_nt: TGTGCCAGCAGTGAATTGGACAGGTCTCCTGATGAGCAGTTCTTC
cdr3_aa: CASSELDRSPDEQFF

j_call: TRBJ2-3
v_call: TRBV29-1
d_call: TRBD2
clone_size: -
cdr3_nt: TGCAGCGTTGCCCCGACTAGCGGGGTAGCGGATACGCAGTATTTT
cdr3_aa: CSVAPTSGVADTQYF

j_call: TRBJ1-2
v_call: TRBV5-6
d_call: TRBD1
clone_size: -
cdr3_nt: TGTGCCAGCAGCTTGGGGGACAGGCTCTATGGCTACACCTTC
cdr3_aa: CASSLGDRLYGYTF

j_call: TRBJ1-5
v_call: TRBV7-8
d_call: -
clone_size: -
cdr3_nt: TGTGCCAGCAGGAAGGGGGAGAGCAATCAGCCCCAGCATTTT
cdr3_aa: CASRKGESNQPQHF

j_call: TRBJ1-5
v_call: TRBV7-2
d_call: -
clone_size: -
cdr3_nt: TGTGCCAGCAGCTTAAGGGGGTCGGGGGGAGAGCAGCCCCAGCATTTT
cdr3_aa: CASSLRGSGGEQPQHF

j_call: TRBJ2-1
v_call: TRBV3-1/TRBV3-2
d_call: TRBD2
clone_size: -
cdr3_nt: TGTGCCAGCAGCCAAGATGGGTCGGGGGGGACCTACAATGAGCAGTTCTTC
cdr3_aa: CASSQDGSGGTYNEQFF

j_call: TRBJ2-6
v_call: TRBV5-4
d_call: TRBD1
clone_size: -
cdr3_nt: TGTGCCAGCAGCCCGACAGGGTCTGGGGCCAACGTCCTGACTTTC
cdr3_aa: CASSPTGSGANVLTF

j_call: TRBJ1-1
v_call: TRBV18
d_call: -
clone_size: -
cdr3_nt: TGTGCCAGCCACGGACTTTCGGGTTCCACTGAAGCTTTCTTT
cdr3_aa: CASHGLSGSTEAFF

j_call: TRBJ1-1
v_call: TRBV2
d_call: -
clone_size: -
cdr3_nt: TGTGCCAGCAAGGGGGAAGTGAACACTGAAGCTTTCTTT
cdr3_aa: CASKGEVNTEAFF

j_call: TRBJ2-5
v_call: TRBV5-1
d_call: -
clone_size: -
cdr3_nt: TGCGCCAGCAGCTTGGGACCGCAGGTCGCGCTCGAGACCCAGTACTTC
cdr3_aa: CASSLGPQVALETQYF

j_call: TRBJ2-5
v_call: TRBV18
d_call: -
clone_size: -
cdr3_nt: TGTGCCAGCTCACCAACGACAGGATCGGAAGAGACCCAGTACTTC
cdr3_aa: CASSPTTGSEETQYF

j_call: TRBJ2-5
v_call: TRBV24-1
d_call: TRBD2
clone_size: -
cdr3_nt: TGTGCCACCAGTGATTTCGTAAGGGGAGGGGAGACCCAGTACTTC
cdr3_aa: CATSDFVRGGETQYF

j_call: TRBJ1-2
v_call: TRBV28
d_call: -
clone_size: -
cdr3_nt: TGTGCCAGCAGTACCCCAGGACAGAGCTATGGCTACACCTTC
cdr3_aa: CASSTPGQSYGYTF

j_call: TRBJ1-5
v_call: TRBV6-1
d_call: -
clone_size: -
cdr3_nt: TGTGCCAGCAGTGAAATCGTGGGGAGGAAGCCCCAGCATTTT
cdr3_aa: CASSEIVGRKPQHF

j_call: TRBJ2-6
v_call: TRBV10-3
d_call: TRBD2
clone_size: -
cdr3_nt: TGTGCCATCAGTGAGTCTCCGGGGGGGTTCTCTGGGGCCAACGTCCTGACTTTC
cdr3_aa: CAISESPGGFSGANVLTF

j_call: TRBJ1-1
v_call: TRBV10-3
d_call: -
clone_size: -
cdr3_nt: TGTGCCATCAGTGAGTCGGCGGGGGTGAACACTGAAGCTTTCTTT
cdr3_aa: CAISESAGVNTEAFF

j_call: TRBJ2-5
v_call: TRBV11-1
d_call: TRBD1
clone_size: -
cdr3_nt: TGTGCCAGCAGCTTCGACAGGGGGCAAGAGACCCAGTACTTC
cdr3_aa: CASSFDRGQETQYF

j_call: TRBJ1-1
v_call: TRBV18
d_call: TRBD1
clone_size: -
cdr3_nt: TGTGCCAGCTCACCAGACAGGGGTCTAAGCACTGAAGCTTTCTTT
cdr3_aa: CASSPDRGLSTEAFF

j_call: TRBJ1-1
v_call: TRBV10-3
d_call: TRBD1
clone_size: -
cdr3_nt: TGTGCCATCAGTACAGGGGGGGACACTGAAGCTTTCTTT
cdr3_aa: CAISTGGDTEAFF

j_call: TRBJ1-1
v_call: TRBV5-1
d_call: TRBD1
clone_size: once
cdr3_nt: TGCGCCAGCAGCCGGGACAGGAACACTGAAGCTTTCTTT
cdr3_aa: CASSRDRNTEAFF

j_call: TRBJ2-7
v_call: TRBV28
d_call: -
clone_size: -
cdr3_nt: TGTGCCAGCAGTCCCGGGACACGGACCTACGAGCAGTACTTC
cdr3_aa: CASSPGTRTYEQYF

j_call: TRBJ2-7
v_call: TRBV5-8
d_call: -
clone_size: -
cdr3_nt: TGTGCCAGCAGCTTTCAGGCCTACGAGCAGTACTTC
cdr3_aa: CASSFQAYEQYF

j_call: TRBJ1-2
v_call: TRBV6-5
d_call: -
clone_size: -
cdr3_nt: TGTGCCGCCCGGAGGGGAAACTATGGCTACACCTTC
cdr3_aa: CAARRGNYGYTF

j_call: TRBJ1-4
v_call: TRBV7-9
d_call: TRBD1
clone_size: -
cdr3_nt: TGTGCCAGCAGCCAAGGGGGACAGAATAATGAAAAACTGTTTTTT
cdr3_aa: CASSQGGQNNEKLFF

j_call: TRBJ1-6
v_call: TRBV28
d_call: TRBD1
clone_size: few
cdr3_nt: TGTGCCAGCAGTTCTCCGGGACAGGGTGGTAATTCACCCCTCCACTTT
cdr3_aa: CASSSPGQGGNSPLHF

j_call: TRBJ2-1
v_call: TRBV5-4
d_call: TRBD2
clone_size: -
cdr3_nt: TGTGCCAGCAGCTTGGGCGGGGGAACCTACAATGAGCAGTTCTTC
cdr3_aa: CASSLGGGTYNEQFF

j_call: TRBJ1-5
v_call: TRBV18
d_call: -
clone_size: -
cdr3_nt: TGTGCCAGCTCACCGAGTCAGACTAATCAGCCCCAGCATTTT
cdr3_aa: CASSPSQTNQPQHF

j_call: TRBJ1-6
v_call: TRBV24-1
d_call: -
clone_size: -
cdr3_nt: TGTGCCACCAGTGATAGCAGGTCCCTTAATTCACCCCTCCACTTT
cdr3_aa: CATSDSRSLNSPLHF